These 23 T cell receptor beta chains originate from one sample sequenced in a study of blood T cell repertoires in COVID-19. The repertoire was sequenced with immunoSEQ multiplex PCR; TCRdb's copy has only in-frame clones and lacks some. The sample contains 210,000 or so clones, 65% to 85% of which appear only once. The sequenced sample was PBMCs or T cells enriched from blood (not recorded which). Every receptor here comes from a man aged 25 to 40 with acute COVID-19.

The J gene is TRBJ1-4, the V gene TRBV6-1; no reliable D call. V was trimmed by 4 bases and J by 0 bases, leaving 15 bases between them. CDR3 length: 17 residues. Germline V lookup: CDR1 MNHNS, CDR2 SASEGT. The CDR3 DNA is TGTGCCAGCAGTGGAGGACTGTCTTTGTCAACTAATGAAAAACTGTTTTTT. Translating gives CASSGGLSLSTNEKLFF.

In regard to this clone: Within the sample, other DNA sequences also encode this same CDR3. The V call is TRBV12-3 or TRBV12-4, the J call TRBJ2-7; a possible D gene is TRBD1 (5 bases). Between the trimmed V and J ends, which lost 4 bases and 4 bases, there was a span of 8 bases. The CDR3 totals 12 residues. The CDR3: CASSSGSYEQYF. The CDR3 DNA reads TGTGCCAGCAGTTCAGGGTCATACGAGCAGTACTTC.

This sequence joins TRBV3-1 (or the pseudogene TRBV3-2) and TRBJ1-5; a possible D gene is TRBD1 (5 bases). Germline CDR1 reads LGHDT; CDR2 reads YNNKEL (reference sequence). CDR3 length: 15 residues. Trimming cost V 1 base and J 5 bases, with 12 bases left between them. This CDR3 is CASSQGLGEDQPQHF. The CDR3 nucleotides are TGTGCCAGCAGCCAAGGTCTGGGGGAGGATCAGCCCCAGCATTTT.

V and J are TRBV30 and TRBJ1-1, with D maybe TRBD1 (6 bases). The CDR3 consists of 14 residues. Germline CDR1 GTSNPN, CDR2 SVGIG (reference sequence). Trimming shortened V by 1 base and J by 4 bases, and 13 bases separated the two germline ends. As DNA, the CDR3 is TGTGCCTGGAGTGCTCGGCCAGGGGCCACTGAAGCTTTCTTT. Amino acids: CAWSARPGATEAFF. The whole variable domain, remainder taken from reference TRBV30 and TRBJ1-1, is SQTIHQWPATLVQPVGSPLSLECTVEGTSNPNLYWYRQAAGRGLQLLFYSVGIGQISSEVPQNLSASRPQDRQFILSSKKLLLSDSGFYLCAWSARPGATEAFFGQGTRLTVV.

The count of this clone is one. This sequence joins TRBV5-4 and TRBJ2-7; 7 bases fit TRBD1. The CDR3 contains 14 residues. V shed 6 bases and J 7 bases; nucleotides not matched to a gene: 13. CDR1 is SGHNT, CDR2 YYREEE, per germline (reference sequence). The CDR3 sequence: CASTVNRGAGEQYF. The CDR3 DNA sequence: TGTGCCAGCACCGTTAACAGGGGAGCTGGGGAGCAGTACTTC. The full variable domain, its missing parts supplied by reference TRBV5-4 and TRBJ2-7, is ETGVTQSPTHLIKTRGQQVTLRCSSQSGHNTVSWYQQALGQGPQFIFQYYREEENGRGNFPPRFSGLQFPNYSSELNVNALELDDSALYLCASTVNRGAGEQYFGPGTRLTVT.

CDR3 bases: TGTGCCAGCAGCTTAGCCGGACAGGGGGCTGACACTGAAGCTTTCTTT. This sequence encodes CASSLAGQGADTEAFF. J is TRBJ1-1 and V is TRBV7-6; 11 nucleotides agree with TRBD1. This CDR3 region has 16 residues. The trim removed 0 bases at V and 3 bases at J, leaving 3 bases unmatched. CDR1 is SGHVS, CDR2 FNYEAQ, per germline. The full variable domain, rest sourced from reference TRBV7-6 and TRBJ1-1, is GAGVSQSPRYKVTKRGQDVALRCDPISGHVSLYWYRQALGQGPEFLTYFNYEAQQDKSGLPNDRFSAERPEGSISTLTIQRTEQRDSAMYRCASSLAGQGADTEAFFGQGTRLTVV.

This chain uses TRBV5-1 with TRBJ1-6, with a weak D call TRBD1 (5 bases). This CDR3 comprises 15 residues. The V gene lost 0 bases and the J gene lost 8 bases, with 12 bases spanning the gap. CDR1 is SGHRS and CDR2 is YFSETQ in the germline V gene. The CDR3 loop is CASSLDGRADSPLHF. CDR3 sequence (DNA): TGCGCCAGCAGCTTGGACGGCAGGGCTGATTCACCCCTCCACTTT.

The chain combines TRBV7-9 with TRBJ2-3, with 11 positions matching TRBD2. The trim removed 1 base at V and 4 bases at J, leaving 7 bases unmatched. Germline loops: CDR1 SEHNR, CDR2 FQNEAQ (reference sequence). The CDR3 has 17 residues. The CDR3 DNA is TGTGCCAGCAGCTTAGGGGTGCTAGCGGGAGGACCAGATACGCAGTATTTT. Translating gives CASSLGVLAGGPDTQYF. Full variable domain (missing parts from reference TRBV7-9 and TRBJ2-3): DTGVSQNPRHKITKRGQNVTFRCDPISEHNRLYWYRQTLGQGPEFLTYFQNEAQLEKSRLLSDRFSAERPKGSFSTLEIQRTEQGDSAMYLCASSLGVLAGGPDTQYFGPGTRLTVL.

The V gene is TRBV5-1, the J gene TRBJ2-7; 10 bases align to TRBD1. This CDR3 is built from 19 residues. After removal of 1 base from V and 3 bases from J, the junction contained 16 bases not matched to a gene. Per germline, CDR1 SGHRS and CDR2 YFSETQ. The CDR3 protein is CASSLNRDRGFIAGYEQYF. CDR3 coding DNA: TGCGCCAGCAGCTTGAACCGGGACAGGGGATTTATTGCGGGCTACGAGCAGTACTTC.

The gene calls are TRBV20-1 and TRBJ1-2; D possibly corresponds to TRBD1 (6 bases). Germline V CDR1 and CDR2: DFQATT, SNEGSKA (reference sequence). V shed 3 bases and J shed 7 bases, with 24 bases lying between them. CDR3 length: 16 amino acids. CDR3 sequence: CSASSLAQGSNGGYTF. CDR3 nucleotides: TGCAGTGCTAGTAGTTTGGCACAGGGTTCAAACGGTGGCTACACCTTC.

The table lists this clone with a count of one. V is TRBV11-3 and J is TRBJ1-1; 10 bases agree with TRBD1. The CDR3 is 14 residues long. The V and J ends lost 3 bases and 8 bases, in that order; junction bases with no gene match: 6. CDR1 SGHNT and CDR2 YENEEA come from the germline V gene. The CDR3 region has the DNA TGTGCCAGCAGCTTGGGACAGGGGAAGGAAGAAGCTTTCTTT. It encodes CASSLGQGKEEAFF.

This clone was recorded only once. V gene TRBV12-5 combines with J gene TRBJ1-3; 8 nucleotides agree with TRBD1. The V gene end was trimmed by 3 bases and the J gene end by 4 bases; junction bases not matched to a gene: 8. The germline V gene encodes CDR1 LGHNT and CDR2 FRNRAP. This CDR3 region has 16 residues. In DNA, the CDR3 is TGTGCTAGTGGTTTCGACAGGGGTATCTTGGGAAACACCATATATTTT. Its protein is CASGFDRGILGNTIYF.

This clone was observed once. The chain recombines TRBV5-6 with TRBJ1-2, with a possible D match to TRBD1 (5 bases). Germline CDR1 and CDR2: SGHDT and YYEEEE. The CDR3 has 11 residues. V was pared by 7 bases and J by 5 bases, with 9 bases between. CDR3 residues: CASDGGYGYTF. The CDR3, as DNA: TGTGCCAGCGACGGGGGGTATGGCTACACCTTC.

This chain uses TRBV28 with TRBJ1-5; the match to TRBD1 covers 7 bases. This CDR3 region has 15 residues. Per germline, CDR1 MDHEN and CDR2 SYDVKM. The junction had 7 bases not matched to a gene; V was cut back by 6 bases and J by 2 bases. The CDR3 sequence is CASSPIDRGNQPQHF. CDR3 DNA sequence: TGTGCCAGCAGCCCTATCGACAGGGGCAATCAGCCCCAGCATTTT.

This clone has only one observation. This chain uses TRBV6-5 with TRBJ1-4; 7 bases agree with TRBD1. Germline-derived CDR1 and CDR2 are MNHEY and SVGAGI. This CDR3 contains 13 residues. The ends lost 8 bases at V and 4 bases at J; junction bases unmatched: 4. Here the CDR3 reads CASQGQNNEKLFF. CDR3 DNA sequence: TGTGCCAGCCAGGGACAGAATAATGAAAAACTGTTTTTT.

CDR3 nucleotides: TGTGCCAGCAGCTTAACGGGGGGCAACACTAATGAAAAACTGTTTTTT. This translates into CASSLTGGNTNEKLFF. The chain has TRBV5-4 and TRBJ1-4; possible D gene TRBD1, 6 bases. The CDR3 is 16 amino acids. Germline CDR1 is SGHNT and CDR2 is YYREEE (reference sequence). The ends were cut back, 2 bases at V and 2 bases at J, with 13 bases in the middle.

This chain joins TRBV2 and TRBJ1-1, with a possible D match to TRBD1 (5 bases). Between the trimmed V and J ends, which lost 8 bases and 0 bases, there was a span of 10 bases. The CDR3 consists of 13 residues. Looked up from germline, CDR1 is SNHLY and CDR2 is FYNNEI. This chain's CDR3 is CASVTEMNTEAFF. CDR3 in DNA: TGTGCCAGCGTGACAGAGATGAACACTGAAGCTTTCTTT.

The chain joins TRBV5-6 to TRBJ1-3; no definite D call. Germline V lookup: CDR1 SGHDT, CDR2 YYEEEE. The length of the CDR3 is 15 residues. The ends were cut back, 4 bases at V and 8 bases at J, with 19 bases in the middle. The CDR3 coding sequence is TGTGCCAGCAGCCCGTCGTCAGTCCGTCAACACACCATATATTTT. Amino acid sequence: CASSPSSVRQHTIYF.

J is TRBJ2-5 and V is TRBV6-4; D is unclear. CDR1 MRHNA and CDR2 SNTAGT come from the germline V gene. This CDR3 contains 13 residues. V dropped 3 bases and J dropped 4 bases, with 9 bases sitting between them. The CDR3 DNA reads as TGTGCCAGCAGTGAGCATGCAGGAGAGACCCAGTACTTC. This encodes CASSEHAGETQYF.

This chain joins TRBV7-3 and TRBJ2-1, with a possible D match to TRBD2 (5 bases). V lost 0 bases and J lost 4, with 13 bases in between. The germline gives CDR1 SGHTA, CDR2 FQGTGA. The CDR3 is 16 residues long. The CDR3 is CASSLTSATLYNEQFF. DNA of the CDR3: TGTGCCAGCAGCTTAACTAGCGCAACTTTGTACAATGAGCAGTTCTTC. The variable domain in full, completed from reference TRBV7-3 and TRBJ2-1, reads GAGVSQTPSNKVTEKGKYVELRCDPISGHTALYWYRQSLGQGPEFLIYFQGTGAADDSGLPNDRFFAVRPEGSVSTLKIQRTERGDSAVYLCASSLTSATLYNEQFFGPGTRLTVL.

This clone appeared a single time. This chain uses TRBV7-3 with TRBJ2-1; 8 bases agree with TRBD2. Germline CDR1 is SGHTA and CDR2 is FQGTGA. Unmatched junction bases numbered 9, after V lost 0 bases and J lost 8 bases. This CDR3 is 16 amino acids long. The CDR3 DNA reads TGTGCCAGCAGCTTAACGGGAGGACTAGCCATCGATGAGCAGTTCTTC. Its translation is CASSLTGGLAIDEQFF.

A few counts support this clone. CDR3 region: CASSLVQGTGNEQFF. As DNA, the CDR3 is TGTGCCAGCAGCTTAGTCCAGGGTACGGGCAATGAGCAGTTCTTC. The chain uses TRBV11-1 and TRBJ2-1; D might be TRBD1 (5 bases). V dropped 1 base and J dropped 6 bases, with 13 bases sitting between them. Germline assignment: CDR1 SGHAT and CDR2 FQDESV (reference sequence). The CDR3 extends over 15 amino acids.

This clone came up a few times. The chain uses TRBV12-3 or TRBV12-4 and TRBJ1-2; D ambiguous. With 10 bases removed from V and 1 base from J, the gap between germline ends came to 7 bases. The CDR3 covers 11 residues. This CDR3 is CATVFNYGYTF. Written as DNA, the CDR3 is TGTGCCACAGTATTTAACTATGGCTACACCTTC.